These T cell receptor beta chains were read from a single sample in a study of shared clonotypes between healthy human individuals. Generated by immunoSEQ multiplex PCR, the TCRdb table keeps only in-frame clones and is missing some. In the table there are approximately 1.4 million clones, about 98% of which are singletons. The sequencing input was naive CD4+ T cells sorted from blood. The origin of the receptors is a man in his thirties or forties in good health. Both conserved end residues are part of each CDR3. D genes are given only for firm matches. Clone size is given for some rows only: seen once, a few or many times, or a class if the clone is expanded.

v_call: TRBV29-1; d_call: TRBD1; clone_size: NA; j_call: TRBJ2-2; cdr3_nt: TGCAGCGTTGAAACCCGGGACAGGGCGAACACCGGGGAGCTGTTTTTT; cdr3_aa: CSVETRDRANTGELFF
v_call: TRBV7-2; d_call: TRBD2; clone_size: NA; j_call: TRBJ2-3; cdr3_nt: TGTGCCAGCAGCTTAGCCCCCACAGGAGCGGGGGAGCGGGGAGATACGCAGTATTTT; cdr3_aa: CASSLAPTGAGERGDTQYF
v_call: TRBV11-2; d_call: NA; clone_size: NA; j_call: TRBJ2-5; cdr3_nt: TGTGCCAGCAGCTGGGGACCGGGGCGCGAGACCCAGTACTTC; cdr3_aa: CASSWGPGRETQYF
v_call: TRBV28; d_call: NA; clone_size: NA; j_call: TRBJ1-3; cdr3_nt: TGTGCCAGCAGCCACTGGGGGGCCCTCTCTGGAAACACCATATATTTT; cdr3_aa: CASSHWGALSGNTIYF
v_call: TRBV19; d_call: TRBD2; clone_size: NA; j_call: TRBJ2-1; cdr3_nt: TGTGCCAGCCGACTAGCGGCTTACAATGAGCAGTTCTTC; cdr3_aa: CASRLAAYNEQFF
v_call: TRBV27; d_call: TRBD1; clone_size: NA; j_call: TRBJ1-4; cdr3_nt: TGTGCCAGCAGTTCACCTCTCCGGGACAGGTCGATGGAAAAACTGTTTTTT; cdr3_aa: CASSSPLRDRSMEKLFF
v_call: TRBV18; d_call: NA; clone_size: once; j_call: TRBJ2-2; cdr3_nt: TGTGCCAGCTCCCAGACAGCGAACACCGGGGAGCTGTTTTTT; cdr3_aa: CASSQTANTGELFF
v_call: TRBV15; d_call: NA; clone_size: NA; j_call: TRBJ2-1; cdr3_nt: TGTGCCACCAGCAGAGACTCGGGACTCCCCGACAATGAGCAGTTCTTC; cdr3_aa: CATSRDSGLPDNEQFF
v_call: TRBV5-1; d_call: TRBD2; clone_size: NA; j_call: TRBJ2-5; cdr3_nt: TGCGCCAGCAGCTTGCCTAGCGGCATTATAGCGAGACAAGAGACCCAGTACTTC; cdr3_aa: CASSLPSGIIARQETQYF
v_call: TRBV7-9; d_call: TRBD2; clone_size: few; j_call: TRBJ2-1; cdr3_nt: TGTGCCAGCAGCCAAGGGGGACTAGGCTCCTACAATGAGCAGTTCTTC; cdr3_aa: CASSQGGLGSYNEQFF
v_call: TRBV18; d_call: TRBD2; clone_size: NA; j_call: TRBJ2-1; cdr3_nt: TGTGCCAGCTCAACGCTACCGGGACTAGCGGGGTACAATGAGCAGTTCTTC; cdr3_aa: CASSTLPGLAGYNEQFF
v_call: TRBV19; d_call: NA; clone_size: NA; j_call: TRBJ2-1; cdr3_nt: TGTGCCAGTAGCGTTCCAGCGCTTTACAATGAGCAGTTCTTC; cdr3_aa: CASSVPALYNEQFF
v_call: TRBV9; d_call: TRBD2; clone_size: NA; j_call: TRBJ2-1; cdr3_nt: TGTGCCAGCAGCGTAGGCACTAGCGGGACCCCCGACAATGAGCAGTTCTTC; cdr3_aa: CASSVGTSGTPDNEQFF
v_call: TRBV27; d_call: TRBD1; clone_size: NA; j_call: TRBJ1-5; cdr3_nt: TGTGCCAGCAGACAAGGACAGGGAAACAATCAGCCCCAGCATTTT; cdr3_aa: CASRQGQGNNQPQHF
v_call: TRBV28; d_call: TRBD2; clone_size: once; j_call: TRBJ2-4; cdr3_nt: TGTGCCAGCACTCCTCAAGGGTCGGGACTAGCGGCCCCAGCCAAAAACATTCAGTACTTC; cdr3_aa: CASTPQGSGLAAPAKNIQYF
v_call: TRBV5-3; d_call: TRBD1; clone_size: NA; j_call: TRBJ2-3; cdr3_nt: TGTGCCAGAAGCTTCACCCCCGCGACAGGGACAGATACGCAGTATTTT; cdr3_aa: CARSFTPATGTDTQYF
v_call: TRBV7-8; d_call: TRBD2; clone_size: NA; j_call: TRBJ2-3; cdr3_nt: TGTGCCAGCAGCACCCGGACTAGCGGGCCCACAGATACGCAGTATTTT; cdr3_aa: CASSTRTSGPTDTQYF
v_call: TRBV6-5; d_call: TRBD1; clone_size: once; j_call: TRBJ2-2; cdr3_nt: TGTGCCAGCAGCACCAGACAGGGGGCGGTCGGGGAGCTGTTTTTT; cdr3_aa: CASSTRQGAVGELFF
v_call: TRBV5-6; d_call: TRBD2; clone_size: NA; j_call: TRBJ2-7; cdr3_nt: TGTGCCAGCAGCTTGGTTCGGGACTACCTTCGGGAGCAGTACTTC; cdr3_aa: CASSLVRDYLREQYF
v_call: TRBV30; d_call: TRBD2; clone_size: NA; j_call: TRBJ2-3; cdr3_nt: TGTGCTTGGAGTGTAGTAGCGGGAGGCTTCACAGATACGCAGTATTTT; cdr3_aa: CAWSVVAGGFTDTQYF
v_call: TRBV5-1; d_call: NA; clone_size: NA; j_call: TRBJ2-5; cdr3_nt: TGCGCCAGCAGCTCTGTAAGGAATGGTGAGACCCAGTACTTC; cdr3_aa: CASSSVRNGETQYF
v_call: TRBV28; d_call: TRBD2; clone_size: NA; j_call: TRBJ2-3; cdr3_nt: TGTGCCAGCAGTTTATCGGGACTAGCGGGGATCACAGATACGCAGTATTTT; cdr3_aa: CASSLSGLAGITDTQYF
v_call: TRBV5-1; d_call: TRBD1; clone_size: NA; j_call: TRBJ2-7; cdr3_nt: TGCGCCAGCAGCTCGGGACAGGTAGGGGACTACGAGCAGTACTTC; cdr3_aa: CASSSGQVGDYEQYF